The 2 T cell receptor beta chains below all came from one sample that was sequenced in a study of vaccination and CD4 T cells after COVID-19. TCRdb re-analysed the PCR reads in MiXCR, keeping a single row per CDR3 protein. The sample carries some 18,000 distinct CDR3 sequences, about 59% recorded once. Sample: CD4+ T cells from blood, taken before SARS-CoV-2 vaccination. The source of these receptors is a human donor who had recovered from COVID-19.

The chain carries TRBV5-1 and TRBJ2-1, with 9 bases matching TRBD1. The V segment lost 4 bases and the J segment 8 bases; nucleotides outside the gene matches: 13. The CDR3 consists of 16 residues. CDR1 is SGHRS and CDR2 is YFSETQ in the germline V gene. In nucleotides, the CDR3 is TGCGCCAGCAGCGCGACCGGGACAGGGTTTATGTATGAGCAGTTCTTC. It specifies CASSATGTGFMYEQFF.

The rearrangement uses TRBV5-1 and TRBJ2-5; D unresolved. The CDR3 length is 13 residues. The V and J ends lost 5 bases and 5 bases respectively, with 13 bases between them. CDR1 SGHRS and CDR2 YFSETQ come from the germline V gene. CDR3 bases: TGCGCCAGCAGATGGCAAGGCCGGGAGACCCAGTACTTC. Protein sequence: CASRWQGRETQYF.